This T cell receptor beta chain emerged from a study of PD-L1 blockade in urothelial cancer. General study points: Pretreatment TCR clonality in blood, when below the median, was predictive of better survival.

Assay used: immunoSEQ multiplex PCR; TCRdb lists only in-frame clones, some missing. Here the sample spans about 36,000 clones, roughly 82% being singletons. Concerning this clone itself: Antigen: not known.

Stated time point: peripheral blood 6 weeks after treatment start. Germline V gene sequence: CDR1 KGHSH, CDR2 LQKENI. Trimming removed 6 bases at V and 8 bases at J, with 14 bases between. The CDR3 is made up of 13 amino acids. Sample: PBMCs, taken around atezolizumab (anti-PD-L1) treatment. The chain recombines TRBV18 with TRBJ2-4; perhaps TRBD2 as D (6 bases). This TCR was recovered from a man aged 40-49 years with urothelial cancer. Here the CDR3 DNA reads TGTGCCAGCTCCCGGGACTCAAGAGACATTCAGTACTTC. It yields the protein CASSRDSRDIQYF. Drawing the rest from reference TRBV18 and TRBJ2-4, the complete variable domain is NAGVMQNPRHLVRRRGQEARLRCSPMKGHSHVYWYRQLPEEGLKFMVYLQKENIIDESGMPKERFSAEFPKEGPSILRIQQVVRGDSAAYFCASSRDSRDIQYFGAGTRLSVL.